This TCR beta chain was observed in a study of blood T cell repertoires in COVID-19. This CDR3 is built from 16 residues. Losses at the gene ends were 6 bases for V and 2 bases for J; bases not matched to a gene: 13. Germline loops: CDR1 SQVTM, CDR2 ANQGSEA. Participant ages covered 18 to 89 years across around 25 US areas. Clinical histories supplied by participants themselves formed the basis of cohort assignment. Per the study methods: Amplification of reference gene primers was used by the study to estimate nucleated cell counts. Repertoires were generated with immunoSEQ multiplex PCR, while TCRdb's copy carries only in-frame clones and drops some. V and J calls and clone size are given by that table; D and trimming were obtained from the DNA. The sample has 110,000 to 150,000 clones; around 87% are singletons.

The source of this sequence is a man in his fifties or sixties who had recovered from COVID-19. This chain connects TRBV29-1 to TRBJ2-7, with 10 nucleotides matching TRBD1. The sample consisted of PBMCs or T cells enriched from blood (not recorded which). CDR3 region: CSVSGTGELLPYEQYF. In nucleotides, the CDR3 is TGCAGCGTCTCCGGGACAGGGGAACTTTTACCCTACGAGCAGTACTTC.